Sequencing of this T cell receptor (beta chain) was carried out in a study of cytomegalovirus exposure and HLA in healthy donors. Germline V lookup: CDR1 SGHTA, CDR2 FQGNSA. There are 16 residues in the CDR3. The V end lost 1 base, the J end lost 5 bases, and 15 bases lay between the germline ends. Primers: 60 Vbeta forward and 13 Jbeta reverse. Repertoires were generated with immunoSEQ multiplex PCR, while TCRdb's copy carries only in-frame clones and drops some. Found here are approximately 100,000 clones, around 80% of them singletons; the top ten hold about 3%. The receptor comes from a woman aged 40 to 50 in good health and CMV-seronegative. V usage is TRBV7-2 and J usage is TRBJ2-1, with D possibly TRBD2 on 5 matching bases. The specimen sequenced was PBMCs. For the CDR3, the DNA is TGTGCCAGCAGCTTAGTTACCCATATCGGGAACAATGAGCAGTTCTTC. Translated: CASSLVTHIGNNEQFF.